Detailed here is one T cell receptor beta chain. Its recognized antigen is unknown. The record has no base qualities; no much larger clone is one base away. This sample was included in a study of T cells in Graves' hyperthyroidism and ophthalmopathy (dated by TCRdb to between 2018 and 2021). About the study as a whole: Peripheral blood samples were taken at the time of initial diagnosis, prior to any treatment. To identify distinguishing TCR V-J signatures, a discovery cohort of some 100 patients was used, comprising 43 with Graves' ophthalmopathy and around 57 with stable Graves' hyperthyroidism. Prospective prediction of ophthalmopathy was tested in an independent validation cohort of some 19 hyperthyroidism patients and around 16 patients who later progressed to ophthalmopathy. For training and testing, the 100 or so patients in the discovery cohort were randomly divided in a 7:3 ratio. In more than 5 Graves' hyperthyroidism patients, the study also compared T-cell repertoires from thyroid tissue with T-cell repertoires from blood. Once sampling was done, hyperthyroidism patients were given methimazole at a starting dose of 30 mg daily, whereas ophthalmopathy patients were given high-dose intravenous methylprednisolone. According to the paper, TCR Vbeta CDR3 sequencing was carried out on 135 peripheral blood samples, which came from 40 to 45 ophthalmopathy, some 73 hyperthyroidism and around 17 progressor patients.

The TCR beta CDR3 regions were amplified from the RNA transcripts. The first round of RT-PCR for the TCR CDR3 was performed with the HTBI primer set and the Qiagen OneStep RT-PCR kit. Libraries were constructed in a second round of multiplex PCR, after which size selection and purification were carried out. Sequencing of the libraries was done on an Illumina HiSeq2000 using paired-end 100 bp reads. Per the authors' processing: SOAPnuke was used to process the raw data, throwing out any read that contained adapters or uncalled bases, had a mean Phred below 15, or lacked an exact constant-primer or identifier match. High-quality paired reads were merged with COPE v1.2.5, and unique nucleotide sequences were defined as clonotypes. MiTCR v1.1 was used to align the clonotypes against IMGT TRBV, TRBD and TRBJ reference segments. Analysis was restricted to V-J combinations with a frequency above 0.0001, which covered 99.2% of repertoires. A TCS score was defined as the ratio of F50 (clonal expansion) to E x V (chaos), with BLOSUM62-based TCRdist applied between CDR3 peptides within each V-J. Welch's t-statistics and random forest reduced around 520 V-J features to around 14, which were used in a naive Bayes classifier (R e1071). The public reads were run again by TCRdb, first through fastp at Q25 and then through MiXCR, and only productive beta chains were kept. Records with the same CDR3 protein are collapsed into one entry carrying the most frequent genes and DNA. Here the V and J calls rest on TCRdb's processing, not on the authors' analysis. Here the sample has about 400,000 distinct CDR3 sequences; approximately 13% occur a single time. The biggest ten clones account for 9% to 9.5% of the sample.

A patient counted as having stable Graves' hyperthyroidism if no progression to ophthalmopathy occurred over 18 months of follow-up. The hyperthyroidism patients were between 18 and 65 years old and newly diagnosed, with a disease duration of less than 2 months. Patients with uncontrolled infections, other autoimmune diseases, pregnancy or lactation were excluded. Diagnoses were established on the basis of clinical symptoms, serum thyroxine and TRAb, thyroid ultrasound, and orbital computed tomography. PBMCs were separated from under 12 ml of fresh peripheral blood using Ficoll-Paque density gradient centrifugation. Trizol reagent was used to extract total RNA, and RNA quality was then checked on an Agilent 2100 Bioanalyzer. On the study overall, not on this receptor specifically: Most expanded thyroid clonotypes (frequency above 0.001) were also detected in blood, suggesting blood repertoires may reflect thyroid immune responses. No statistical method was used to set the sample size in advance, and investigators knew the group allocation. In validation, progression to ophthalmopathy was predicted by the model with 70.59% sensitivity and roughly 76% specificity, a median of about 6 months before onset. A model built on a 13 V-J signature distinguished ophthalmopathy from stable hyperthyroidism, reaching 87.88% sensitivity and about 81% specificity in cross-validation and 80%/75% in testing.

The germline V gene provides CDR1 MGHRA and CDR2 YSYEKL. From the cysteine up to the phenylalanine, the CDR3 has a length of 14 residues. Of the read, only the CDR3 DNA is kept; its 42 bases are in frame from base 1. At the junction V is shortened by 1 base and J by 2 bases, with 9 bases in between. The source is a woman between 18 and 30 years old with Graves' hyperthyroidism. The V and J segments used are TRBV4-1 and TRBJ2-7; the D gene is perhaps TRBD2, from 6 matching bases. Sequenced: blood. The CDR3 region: CASSQGLGAYEQYF. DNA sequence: TGCGCCAGCAGCCAAGGACTAGGGGCCTACGAGCAGTACTTC.